These T cell receptor beta chains were read from a single sample in a study of T cells in Graves' hyperthyroidism and ophthalmopathy. TCRdb re-called the multiplex PCR reads with MiXCR, one entry per CDR3 protein. The sample shows 700,000 or so distinct CDR3 sequences, more than 14% of them seen only once. Sequenced sample: blood. Receptor source: a woman aged 45-65 years with Graves' ophthalmopathy. Each CDR3 is given with its conserved first and last residue. Each record gives: D gene, V gene, J gene, clone size, CDR3 DNA, CDR3 protein. A D gene is named only where the DNA matches it firmly. Part of the rows lack a size; the others show once, few, many or a class for expanded clones.

D: -; V: TRBV4-1; J: TRBJ2-7; size: few; DNA: TGCGCCAGCAGCCAAGTCCCCTTTTTGACCCCATCCTACGAGCAGTACTTC; CDR3: CASSQVPFLTPSYEQYF
D: -; V: TRBV19; J: TRBJ2-7; size: -; DNA: TGTGCCAGCAGTCAGGCCCCGAGCTCCTACGAGCAGTACTTC; CDR3: CASSQAPSSYEQYF
D: -; V: TRBV6-1; J: TRBJ2-5; size: -; DNA: TGTGCCAGCAAATCCTCTACTCCCGAGACCCAGTACTTC; CDR3: CASKSSTPETQYF
D: TRBD1; V: TRBV7-3; J: TRBJ2-3; size: many; DNA: TGTGCCAGCAGCGACAGGGGATTTGACACAGATACGCAGTATTTT; CDR3: CASSDRGFDTDTQYF
D: TRBD2; V: TRBV7-9; J: TRBJ2-1; size: many; DNA: TGTGCCAGCAGCTTAGATTGGGCATCACTAGCGAGCCCGGGGAATGAGCAGTTCTTC; CDR3: CASSLDWASLASPGNEQFF
D: -; V: TRBV20-1; J: TRBJ1-1; size: many; DNA: TGCAGTGCTAGAGATTTGGCCGGGGGCGGCACTGAAGCTTTCTTT; CDR3: CSARDLAGGGTEAFF
D: -; V: TRBV19; J: TRBJ1-4; size: few; DNA: TGTGCCAGTAGACGGGACATCGCAACTAATGAAAAACTGTTTTTT; CDR3: CASRRDIATNEKLFF
D: TRBD2; V: TRBV6-6; J: TRBJ2-3; size: many; DNA: TGTGCCAGCAGTTACTCCGGGACTAGCGTAAATACGCAGTATTTT; CDR3: CASSYSGTSVNTQYF
D: -; V: TRBV10-2; J: TRBJ2-6; size: few; DNA: TGCGCCAGCAGTGAGAGGGTTAGGGCTGGGGCCAACGTCCTGACTTTC; CDR3: CASSERVRAGANVLTF
D: -; V: TRBV29-1; J: TRBJ2-3; size: many; DNA: TGCAGCGCCCGATATAGCGGTCAGGGCGGAGATACGCAGTATTTT; CDR3: CSARYSGQGGDTQYF
D: -; V: TRBV7-9; J: TRBJ1-5; size: many; DNA: TGTGCCACCGGCACACGCGATAGCAATCAGCCCCAGCATTTT; CDR3: CATGTRDSNQPQHF
D: TRBD1; V: TRBV25-1; J: TRBJ1-4; size: -; DNA: TGTGCCAGCAGTGATTTCCGGACAGGGGTGGATGAAAAACTGTTTTTT; CDR3: CASSDFRTGVDEKLFF
D: TRBD1; V: TRBV2; J: TRBJ1-2; size: once; DNA: TGTGCCAGCAGGGGGACAGGGGGCTACGATGGCTACACCTTC; CDR3: CASRGTGGYDGYTF
D: TRBD1; V: TRBV28; J: TRBJ2-1; size: many; DNA: TGTGCCAGCAGCCACATACAGGGGATGGGGCAGTTCTTC; CDR3: CASSHIQGMGQFF
D: TRBD1; V: TRBV5-1; J: TRBJ2-2; size: many; DNA: TGCGCCAGCAGCCTCCGGGACAGGGGCGGAGGCGGGGAGCTGTTTTTT; CDR3: CASSLRDRGGGGELFF